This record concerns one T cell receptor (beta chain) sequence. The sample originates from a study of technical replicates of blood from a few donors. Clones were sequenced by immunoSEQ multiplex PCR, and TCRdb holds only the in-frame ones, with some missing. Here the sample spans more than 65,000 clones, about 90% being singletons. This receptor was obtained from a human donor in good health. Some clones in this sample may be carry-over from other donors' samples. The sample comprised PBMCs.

CDR3 in DNA: TGTGCCAGCCGAGGTCCAAACACAGATACGCAGTATTTT. Its translation is CASRGPNTDTQYF. The chain is built from TRBV19 and TRBJ2-3; D uncertain. Germline CDR1 reads LNHDA; CDR2 reads SQIVND (reference sequence). Trimming shortened V by 9 bases and J by 2 bases, and 12 bases separated the two germline ends. CDR3 length: 13 residues.